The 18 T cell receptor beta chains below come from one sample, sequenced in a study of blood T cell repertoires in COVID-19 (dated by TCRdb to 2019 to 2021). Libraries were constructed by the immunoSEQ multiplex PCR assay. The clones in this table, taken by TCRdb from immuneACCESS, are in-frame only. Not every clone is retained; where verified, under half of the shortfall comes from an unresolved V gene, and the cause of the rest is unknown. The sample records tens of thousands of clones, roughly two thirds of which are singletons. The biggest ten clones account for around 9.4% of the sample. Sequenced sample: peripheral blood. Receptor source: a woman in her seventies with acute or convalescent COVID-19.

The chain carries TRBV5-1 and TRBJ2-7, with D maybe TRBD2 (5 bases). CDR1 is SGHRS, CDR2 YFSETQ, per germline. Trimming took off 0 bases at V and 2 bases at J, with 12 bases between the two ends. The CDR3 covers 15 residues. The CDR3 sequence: CASSLDLATTYEQYF. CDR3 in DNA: TGCGCCAGCAGCTTGGACCTAGCTACAACCTACGAGCAGTACTTC. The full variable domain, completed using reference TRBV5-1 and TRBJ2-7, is KAGVTQTPRYLIKTRGQQVTLSCSPISGHRSVSWYQQTPGQGLQFLFEYFSETQRNKGNFPGRFSGRQFSNSRSEMNVSTLELGDSALYLCASSLDLATTYEQYFGPGTRLTVT.

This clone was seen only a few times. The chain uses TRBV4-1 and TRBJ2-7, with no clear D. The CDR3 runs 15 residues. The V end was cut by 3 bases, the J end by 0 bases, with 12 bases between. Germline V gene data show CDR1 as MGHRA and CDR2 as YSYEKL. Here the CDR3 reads CASSHLDMSSYEQYF. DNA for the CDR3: TGCGCCAGCAGCCACCTCGACATGAGCTCCTACGAGCAGTACTTC.

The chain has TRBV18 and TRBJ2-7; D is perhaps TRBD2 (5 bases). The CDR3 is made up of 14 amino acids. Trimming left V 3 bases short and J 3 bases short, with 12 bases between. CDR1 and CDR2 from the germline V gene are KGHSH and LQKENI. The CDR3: CASSPERPYYEQYF. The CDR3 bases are TGTGCCAGCTCACCGGAGCGGCCATACTACGAGCAGTACTTC.

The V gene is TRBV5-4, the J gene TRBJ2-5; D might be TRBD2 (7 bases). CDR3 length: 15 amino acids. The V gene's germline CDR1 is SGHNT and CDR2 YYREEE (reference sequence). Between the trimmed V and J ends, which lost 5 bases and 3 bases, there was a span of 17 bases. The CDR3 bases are TGTGCCAGCAGTCGAAAACAGGGAGGGGAAGAGACCCAGTACTTC. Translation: CASSRKQGGEETQYF.

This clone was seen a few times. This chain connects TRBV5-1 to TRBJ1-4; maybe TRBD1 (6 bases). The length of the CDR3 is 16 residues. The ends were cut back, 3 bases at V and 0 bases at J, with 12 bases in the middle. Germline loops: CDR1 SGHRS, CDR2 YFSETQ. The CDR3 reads CASSSGRTATNEKLFF. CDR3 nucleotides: TGCGCCAGCAGCTCCGGAAGGACAGCAACTAATGAAAAACTGTTTTTT.

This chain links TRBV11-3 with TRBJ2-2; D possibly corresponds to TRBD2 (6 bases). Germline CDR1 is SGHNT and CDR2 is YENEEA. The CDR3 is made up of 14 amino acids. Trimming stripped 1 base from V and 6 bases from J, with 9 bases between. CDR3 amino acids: CASSLGASAGELFF. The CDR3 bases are TGTGCCAGCAGCTTAGGAGCTAGCGCCGGGGAGCTGTTTTTT. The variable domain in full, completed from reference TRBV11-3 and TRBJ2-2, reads EAGVVQSPRYKIIEKKQPVAFWCNPISGHNTLYWYLQNLGQGPELLIRYENEEAVDDSQLPKDRFSAERLKGVDSTLKIQPAELGDSAVYLCASSLGASAGELFFGEGSRLTVL.

This CDR3 reads CASSQGTGSETEAFF. CDR3 nucleotides: TGCGCCAGCAGCCAAGGGACAGGGTCCGAGACTGAAGCTTTCTTT. The rearrangement joins TRBV4-1 to TRBJ1-1; 8 bases line up with TRBD1. With 1 base clipped from V and 5 bases from J, the junction kept 6 bases outside the gene matches. The CDR3 is 15 amino acids. Germline V gene sequence: CDR1 MGHRA, CDR2 YSYEKL.

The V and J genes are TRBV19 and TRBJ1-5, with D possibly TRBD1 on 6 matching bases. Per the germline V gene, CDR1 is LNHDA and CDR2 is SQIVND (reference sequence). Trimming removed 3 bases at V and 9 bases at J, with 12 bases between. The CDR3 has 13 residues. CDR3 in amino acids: CASSIGGQGPQHF. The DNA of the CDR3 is TGTGCCAGTAGTATCGGGGGGCAGGGGCCCCAGCATTTT. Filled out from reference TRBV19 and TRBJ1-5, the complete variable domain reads DGGITQSPKYLFRKEGQNVTLSCEQNLNHDAMYWYRQDPGQGLRLIYYSQIVNDFQKGDIAEGYSVSREKKESFPLTVTSAQKNPTAFYLCASSIGGQGPQHFGDGTRLSIL.

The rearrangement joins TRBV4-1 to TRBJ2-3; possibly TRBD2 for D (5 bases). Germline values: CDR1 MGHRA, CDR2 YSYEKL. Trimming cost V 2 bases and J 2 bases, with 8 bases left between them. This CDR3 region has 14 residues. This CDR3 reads CASSQTSPTDTQYF. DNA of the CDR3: TGCGCCAGCAGCCAAACTAGTCCCACAGATACGCAGTATTTT.

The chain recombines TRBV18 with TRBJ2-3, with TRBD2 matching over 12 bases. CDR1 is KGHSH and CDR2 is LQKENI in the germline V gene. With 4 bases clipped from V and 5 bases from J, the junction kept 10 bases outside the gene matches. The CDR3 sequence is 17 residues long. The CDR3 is CASSQDSSGGAVDTQYF. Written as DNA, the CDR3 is TGTGCCAGCTCACAGGACTCTAGCGGGGGGGCCGTAGATACGCAGTATTTT.

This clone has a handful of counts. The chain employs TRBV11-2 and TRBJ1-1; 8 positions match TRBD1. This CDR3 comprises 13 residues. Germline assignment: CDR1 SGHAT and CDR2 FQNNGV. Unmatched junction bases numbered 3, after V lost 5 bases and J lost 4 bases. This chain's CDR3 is CASSTTGGTEAFF. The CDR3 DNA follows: TGTGCCAGCAGCACCACAGGGGGCACTGAAGCTTTCTTT.

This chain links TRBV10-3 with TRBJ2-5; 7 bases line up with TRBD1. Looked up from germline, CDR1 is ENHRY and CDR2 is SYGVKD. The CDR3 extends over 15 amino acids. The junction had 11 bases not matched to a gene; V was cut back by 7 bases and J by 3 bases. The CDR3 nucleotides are TGTGCCATCACTTTACCCGGGACAGAGAAAGAGACCCAGTACTTC. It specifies CAITLPGTEKETQYF.

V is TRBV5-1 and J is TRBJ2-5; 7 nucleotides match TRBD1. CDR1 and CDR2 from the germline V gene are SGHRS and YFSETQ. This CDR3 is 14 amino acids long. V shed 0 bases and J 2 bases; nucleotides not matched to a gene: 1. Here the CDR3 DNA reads TGCGCCAGCAGCTTGGGACAGGGACAAGAGACCCAGTACTTC. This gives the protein CASSLGQGQETQYF.

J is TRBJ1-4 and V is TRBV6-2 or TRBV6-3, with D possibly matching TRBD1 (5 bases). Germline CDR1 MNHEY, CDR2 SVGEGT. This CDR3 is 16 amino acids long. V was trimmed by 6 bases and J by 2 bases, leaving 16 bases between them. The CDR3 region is CASSPSRGWTNEKLFF. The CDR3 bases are TGTGCCAGCAGCCCCTCAAGGGGTTGGACTAATGAAAAACTGTTTTTT.

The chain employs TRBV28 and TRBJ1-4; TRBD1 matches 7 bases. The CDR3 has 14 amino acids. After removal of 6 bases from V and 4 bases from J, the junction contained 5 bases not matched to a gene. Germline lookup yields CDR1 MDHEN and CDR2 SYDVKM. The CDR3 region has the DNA TGTGCCAGCAGAACACGACAGGGTAATGAAAAACTGTTTTTT. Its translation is CASRTRQGNEKLFF. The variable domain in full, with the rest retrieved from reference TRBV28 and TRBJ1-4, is DVKVTQSSRYLVKRTGEKVFLECVQDMDHENMFWYRQDPGLGLRLIYFSYDVKMKEKGDIPEGYSVSREKKERFSLILESASTNQTSMYLCASRTRQGNEKLFFGSGTQLSVL.

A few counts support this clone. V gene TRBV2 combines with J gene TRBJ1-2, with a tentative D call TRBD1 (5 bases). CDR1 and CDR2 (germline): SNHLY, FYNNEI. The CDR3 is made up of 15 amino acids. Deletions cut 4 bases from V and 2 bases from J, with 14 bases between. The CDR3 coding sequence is TGTGCCAGCAGTGTAGCGCGTTCAGGGAACTATGGCTACACCTTC. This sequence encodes CASSVARSGNYGYTF. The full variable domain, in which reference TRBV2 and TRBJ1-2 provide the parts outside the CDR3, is EPEVTQTPSHQVTQMGQEVILRCVPISNHLYFYWYRQILGQKVEFLVSFYNNEISEKSEIFDDQFSVERPDGSNFTLKIRSTKLEDSAMYFCASSVARSGNYGYTFGSGTRLTVV.

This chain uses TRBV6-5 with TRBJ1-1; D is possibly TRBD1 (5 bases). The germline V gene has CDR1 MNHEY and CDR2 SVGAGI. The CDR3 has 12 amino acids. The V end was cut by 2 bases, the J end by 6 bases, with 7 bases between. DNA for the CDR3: TGTGCCAGCAGTTACGAACAGGCTGAAGCTTTCTTT. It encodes CASSYEQAEAFF.

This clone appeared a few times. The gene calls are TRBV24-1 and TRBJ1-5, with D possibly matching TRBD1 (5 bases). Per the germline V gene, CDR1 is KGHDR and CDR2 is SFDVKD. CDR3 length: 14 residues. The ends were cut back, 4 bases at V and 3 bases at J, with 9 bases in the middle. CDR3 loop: CATSDGGNNQPQHF. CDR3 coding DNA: TGTGCCACCAGTGACGGGGGGAACAATCAGCCCCAGCATTTT.